Given below is one T cell receptor beta chain in context. The data are from a study of blood T cell repertoires in COVID-19. V dropped 0 bases and J dropped 7; count of bases not matched to a gene: 11. Germline-derived CDR1 and CDR2 are LNHNV and YYDKDF (reference sequence). CDR3 length: 17 residues. Assay: immunoSEQ multiplex PCR; the TCRdb copy retains only in-frame clones and omits some. This sample has a few hundred thousand clones, with about nine tenths found just once. The rearrangement links TRBV15 to TRBJ2-1; 8 bases map to TRBD2. Sequenced sample: peripheral blood. This clonotype was obtained from an older woman with COVID-19, enrolled during active disease. The DNA for the CDR3 is TGTGCCACCAGCAGAGATCCTCTCGGGGGGGTTAAAAATGAGCAGTTCTTC. Translating gives CATSRDPLGGVKNEQFF.